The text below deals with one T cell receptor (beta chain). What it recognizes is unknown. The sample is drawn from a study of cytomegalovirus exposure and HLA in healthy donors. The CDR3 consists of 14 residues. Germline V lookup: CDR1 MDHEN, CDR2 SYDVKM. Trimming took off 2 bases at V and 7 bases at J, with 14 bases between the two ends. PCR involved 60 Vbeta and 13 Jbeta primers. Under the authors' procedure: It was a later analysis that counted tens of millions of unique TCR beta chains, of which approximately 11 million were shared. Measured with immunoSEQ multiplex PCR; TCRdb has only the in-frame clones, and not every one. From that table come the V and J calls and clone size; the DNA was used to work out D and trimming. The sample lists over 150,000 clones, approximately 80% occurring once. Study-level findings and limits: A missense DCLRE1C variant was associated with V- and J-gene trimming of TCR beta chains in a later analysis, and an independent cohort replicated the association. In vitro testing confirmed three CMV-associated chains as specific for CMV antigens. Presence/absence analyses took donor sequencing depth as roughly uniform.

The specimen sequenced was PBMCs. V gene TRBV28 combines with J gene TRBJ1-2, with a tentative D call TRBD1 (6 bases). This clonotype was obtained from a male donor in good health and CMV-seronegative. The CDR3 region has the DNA TGTGCCAGCAGTTTAAGTAGGTCAGGGGCTGGCTACACCTTC. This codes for CASSLSRSGAGYTF.